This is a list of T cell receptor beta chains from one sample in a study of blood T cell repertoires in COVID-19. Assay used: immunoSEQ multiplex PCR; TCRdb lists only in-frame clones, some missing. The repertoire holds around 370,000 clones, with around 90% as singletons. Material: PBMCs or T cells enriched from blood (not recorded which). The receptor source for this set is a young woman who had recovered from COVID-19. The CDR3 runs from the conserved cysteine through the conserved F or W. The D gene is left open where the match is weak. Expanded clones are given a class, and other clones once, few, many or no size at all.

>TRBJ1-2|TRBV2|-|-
CASSQGTGYTF
TGTGCCAGCAGTCAGGGGACGGGCTACACCTTC
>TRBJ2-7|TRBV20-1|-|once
CSASKSRYEQYF
TGCAGTGCTAGTAAGAGCCGCTACGAGCAGTACTTC
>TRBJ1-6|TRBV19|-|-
CATRGIAPHSPLHF
TGTGCCACGAGGGGGATCGCCCCTCATTCACCCCTCCACTTT
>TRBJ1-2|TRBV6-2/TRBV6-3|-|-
CASSYSRTLNYGYTF
TGTGCCAGCAGTTACTCCCGGACACTTAACTATGGCTACACCTTC
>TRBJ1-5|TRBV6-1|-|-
CASREGAKQPQHF
TGTGCCAGCAGGGAAGGGGCGAAACAGCCCCAGCATTTT
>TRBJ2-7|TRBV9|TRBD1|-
CASSVAGTVSSYEQYF
TGTGCCAGCAGCGTAGCGGGGACAGTAAGCTCCTACGAGCAGTACTTC
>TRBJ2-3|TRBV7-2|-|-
CASKTNNAADTQYF
TGTGCCAGCAAAACTAACAATGCCGCAGATACGCAGTATTTT
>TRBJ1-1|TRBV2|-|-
CASTYSGTTFEAFF
TGTGCCAGCACCTACAGCGGAACAACCTTTGAAGCTTTCTTT
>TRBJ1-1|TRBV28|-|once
CASSFPGGTEAFF
TGTGCCAGCAGCTTTCCCGGGGGCACTGAAGCTTTCTTT
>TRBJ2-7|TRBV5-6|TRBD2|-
CASSLPTSGWYEQYF
TGTGCCAGCAGCTTGCCCACTAGCGGATGGTACGAGCAGTACTTC
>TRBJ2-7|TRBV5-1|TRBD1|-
CASSLNRGEQYF
TGCGCCAGCAGCTTGAACAGGGGCGAGCAGTACTTC
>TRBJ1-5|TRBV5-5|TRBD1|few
CASSSHPGQGIQPQHF
TGTGCCAGCAGCTCCCACCCGGGACAGGGAATTCAGCCCCAGCATTTT
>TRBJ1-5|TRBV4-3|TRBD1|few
CASSQDQGARQPQHF
TGCGCCAGCAGCCAAGATCAGGGGGCGAGACAGCCCCAGCATTTT
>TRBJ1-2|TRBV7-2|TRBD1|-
CASSLIPGQGIDGYTF
TGTGCCAGCAGCCTTATCCCGGGACAGGGCATAGATGGCTACACCTTC
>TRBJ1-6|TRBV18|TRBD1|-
CASSPGLTTGVGSPLHF
TGTGCCAGCTCACCTGGTCTTACGACAGGGGTGGGTTCACCCCTCCACTTT
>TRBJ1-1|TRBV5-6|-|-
CASSLLVSDEAFF
TGTGCCAGCAGCTTGTTGGTGTCAGATGAAGCTTTCTTT
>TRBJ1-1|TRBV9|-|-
CASSVPGNTEAFF
TGTGCCAGCAGCGTCCCAGGTAACACTGAAGCTTTCTTT
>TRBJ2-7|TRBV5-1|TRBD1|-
CASSLVYRGKYEQYF
TGCGCCAGCAGCTTGGTTTACAGGGGAAAGTACGAGCAGTACTTC
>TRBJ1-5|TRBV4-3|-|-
CASSRTRGNQPQHF
TGCGCCAGCAGCCGAACTCGAGGAAATCAGCCCCAGCATTTT
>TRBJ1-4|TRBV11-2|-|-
CASRARGGNEKLFF
TGTGCCAGCAGAGCTAGGGGGGGCAATGAAAAACTGTTTTTT
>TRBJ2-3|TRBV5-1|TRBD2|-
CASSFSGGATDTQYF
TGCGCCAGCAGCTTCAGCGGGGGGGCGACAGATACGCAGTATTTT
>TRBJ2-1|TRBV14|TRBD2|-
CASSQGSSGGYNEQFF
TGTGCCAGCAGCCAAGGGTCTAGCGGGGGGTACAATGAGCAGTTCTTC
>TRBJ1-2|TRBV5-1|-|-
CASTDRGDGYTF
TGCGCCAGCACCGACCGGGGGGACGGCTACACCTTC
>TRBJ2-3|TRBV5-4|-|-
CASSPKNDNTQYF
TGTGCCAGCAGCCCTAAGAACGATAATACGCAGTATTTT
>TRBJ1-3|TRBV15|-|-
CATSGSRGTIYF
TGTGCCACCAGCGGGAGTCGGGGCACCATATATTTT
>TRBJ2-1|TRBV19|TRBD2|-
CASSTGLAGGSGSYNEQFF
TGTGCCAGTAGTACAGGACTAGCGGGGGGCTCAGGCTCCTACAATGAGCAGTTCTTC